Sequencing of this T cell receptor beta chain was carried out in a study of shared clonotypes between healthy human individuals. Positively selected for CCR7, the CD45RO-negative cells used as naive CD8 cells excluded terminally differentiated effector memory CD45RA+ cells. The repertoire was sequenced with immunoSEQ multiplex PCR; TCRdb's copy has only in-frame clones and lacks some. Found here are 2 million to 2.5 million clones, under 95% of them singletons; the top ten hold over 1.5%. The CDR3 length is 15 residues. Trimming cost V 10 bases and J 9 bases; bases outside gene matches: 16. Germline CDR1 and CDR2: SEHNR and FQNEAQ (reference sequence).

The sequenced material came from naive CD8+ T cells from PBMCs. The source is a young man in good health. Some clones in this sample may be carry-over from other donors' samples. V gene TRBV7-9 combines with J gene TRBJ2-2, with TRBD2 matching over 8 bases. In nucleotides, the CDR3 is TGTGCCACAACGGGGGCTAGCGGGTCGGCGAGGGAGCTGTTTTTT. Translating it yields CATTGASGSARELFF.